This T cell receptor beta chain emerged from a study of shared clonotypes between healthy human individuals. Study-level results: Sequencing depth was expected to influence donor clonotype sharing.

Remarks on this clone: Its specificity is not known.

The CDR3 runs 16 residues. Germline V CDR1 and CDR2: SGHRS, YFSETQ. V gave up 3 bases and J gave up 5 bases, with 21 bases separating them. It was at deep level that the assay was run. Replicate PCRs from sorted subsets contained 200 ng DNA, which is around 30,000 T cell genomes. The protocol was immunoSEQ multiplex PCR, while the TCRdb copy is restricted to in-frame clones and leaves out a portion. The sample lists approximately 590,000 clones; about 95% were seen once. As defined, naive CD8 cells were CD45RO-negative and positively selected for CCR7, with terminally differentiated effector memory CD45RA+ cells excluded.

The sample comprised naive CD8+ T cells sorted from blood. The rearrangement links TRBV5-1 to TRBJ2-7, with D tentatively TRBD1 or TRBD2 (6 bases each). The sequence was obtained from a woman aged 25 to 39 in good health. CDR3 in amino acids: CASSSRGAPENDEQYF. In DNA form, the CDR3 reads TGCGCCAGCAGCTCGAGGGGGGCCCCTGAGAACGACGAGCAGTACTTC.